This TCR beta chain was obtained from a study of CD8+ T cells in alopecia areata. About the study: Treated individuals took tofacitinib by mouth, 5 to 10 mg twice daily. Dosing with tofacitinib proceeded for 6 to 18 months, followed by 6 months off drug.

The authors extracted RNA and reverse transcribed it into cDNA as the sequencing template. The table came from immunoSEQ multiplex PCR; TCRdb's copy has only in-frame clones and leaves some out. The profile shows under 300,000 clones, 65% to 70% of them singletons. Turning to this clone: As yet, its antigen is unknown.

Broader study findings: Relative to normal scalp, lesional scalp, especially alopecia totalis/universalis, showed higher clonality.

V was shortened by 8 bases and J by 4 bases, with 18 bases between the two germline ends. CDR1 is MNHEY, CDR2 SVGAGI, per germline. This CDR3 is 14 amino acids long. Researchers took lesional scalp punch biopsies and peripheral blood from people who were alopecia areata patients. This material consisted of CD4+ T cells sorted from blood, taken at week 0. The genes are TRBV6-5 and TRBJ2-7; D is possibly TRBD1 or TRBD2 (5 bases each). This sequence originates from a human donor with alopecia areata. The CDR3 region is CASSGRGDGYEQYF. Here the CDR3 DNA reads TGTGCCAGCTCCGGACGGGGCGATGGGTACGAGCAGTACTTC.